The sequence of this T cell receptor (beta chain) was determined in a study of blood T cells in healthy people across ages. Study details: Researchers report that template switching captured about one barcoded beta molecule per two T cells. General observations from the study: Fewer expanded clones and more diversity marked long-lived versus aged donors. Total diversity from one million sequenced T cells was likely underestimated.

Through a sample-barcoded 5' primer and a J-beta primer mix, a second PCR was run for about 6 to 11 cycles. TCRdb reanalysed the 5' RACE reads using MiXCR and keeps one entry per CDR3 protein. The sample holds over 1,500,000 distinct CDR3 sequences, approximately 50% seen once. This clonotype was observed many times. The antigen is undetermined. The V and J ends lost 5 bases and 2 bases, in that order; junction bases with no gene match: 5. This CDR3 is 16 amino acids long. Germline values: CDR1 MNHEY, CDR2 SMNVEV (reference sequence). The rearrangement joins TRBV27 to TRBJ2-5, with 13 bases aligning to TRBD2. This sequence was found in a woman in her thirties or forties in good health. The sequencing input was blood. The CDR3 sequence is CASSPWTSGGQETQYF. Written as DNA, the CDR3 is TGTGCCAGCAGTCCCTGGACTAGCGGGGGACAAGAGACCCAGTACTTC.